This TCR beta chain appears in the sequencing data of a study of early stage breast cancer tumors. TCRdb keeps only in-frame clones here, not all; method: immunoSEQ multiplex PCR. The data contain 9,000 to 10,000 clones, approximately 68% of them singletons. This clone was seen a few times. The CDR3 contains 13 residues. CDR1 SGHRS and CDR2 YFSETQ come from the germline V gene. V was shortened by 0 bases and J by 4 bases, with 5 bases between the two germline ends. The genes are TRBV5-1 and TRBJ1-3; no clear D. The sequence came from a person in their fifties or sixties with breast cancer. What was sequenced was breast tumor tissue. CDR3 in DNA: TGCGCCAGCAGCTTGGCCCCGGGAAACACCATATATTTT. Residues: CASSLAPGNTIYF.